In its sample, the clone carrying this T cell receptor (beta chain) was seen a few times. What it recognizes is unknown. The record originates from a study of T-cell reconstitution after alpha-beta-depleted transplantation in children. Study-level results: Approximately two months post-transplant, alpha-beta T cells reportedly originated from several hundred expanded graft clones. Surviving recipient T cells and thymic progenitors underlay high day-60 TCRbeta diversity in some patients. By one year post-transplant, T-cell counts and diversity largely arose from T cells that were newly produced.

Germline V gene data show CDR1 as LGHNA and CDR2 as YSLEER. The CDR3 runs 15 residues. Deletions cut 0 bases from V and 3 bases from J, with 12 bases between. Unique molecular identifiers featured in how the TCRbeta library was prepared. TCRdb re-analysed the PCR reads in MiXCR, keeping a single row per CDR3 protein. The data hold 500,000 to 750,000 distinct CDR3 sequences, with under 15% observed a single time. The sample here was PBMCs, mostly from graft donor cells, taken 360 days after TCRalphabeta/CD19-depleted stem cell transplant. The clonotype was recovered from a male patient under 18 who had a stem cell transplant for acute myeloid leukemia, so the T cells may come from the graft donor. The rearrangement links TRBV4-3 to TRBJ2-7, with D maybe TRBD1 (5 bases). Here the CDR3 reads CASSQDRALLYEQYF. CDR3 coding DNA: TGCGCCAGCAGCCAAGACAGGGCCCTACTCTACGAGCAGTACTTC.